Listed here are 4 T cell receptor beta chains from one sample, sequenced in a study of control samples from healthy donors and cancer patients. The repertoire was sequenced with immunoSEQ multiplex PCR; TCRdb's copy has only in-frame clones and lacks some. The top ten clones hold 13% of a sample with about 230,000 clones, about 80% of them seen once. Sequencing was carried out using PBMCs. These receptors were obtained from a woman in her fifties or sixties with lung cancer.

The gene calls are TRBV7-9 and TRBJ1-6, with D maybe TRBD1 (5 bases). Trimming took 2 bases from V and 9 from J, leaving 11 bases between them. The germline CDR1 and CDR2 sequences are SEHNR and FQNEAQ (reference sequence). The CDR3 covers 14 residues. The DNA for the CDR3 is TGTGCCAGCAGCTTATTGGGGGTGGGTTCACCCCTCCACTTT. Its translation: CASSLLGVGSPLHF. Full variable domain (outside the CDR3, taken from reference TRBV7-9 and TRBJ1-6): DTGVSQNPRHKITKRGQNVTFRCDPISEHNRLYWYRQTLGQGPEFLTYFQNEAQLEKSRLLSDRFSAERPKGSFSTLEIQRTEQGDSAMYLCASSLLGVGSPLHFGNGTRLTVT.

The CDR3, as DNA: TGTGCCAGCAGTTACTCGTACAGGGGGGAGACCCAGTACTTC. This gives the protein CASSYSYRGETQYF. J is TRBJ2-5 and V is TRBV6-5; 8 positions agree with TRBD1. Unmatched junction bases numbered 2, after V lost 0 bases and J lost 5 bases. The germline gives CDR1 MNHEY, CDR2 SVGAGI. The CDR3 covers 14 residues.

The genes are TRBV7-6 and TRBJ2-3; 8 nucleotides align to TRBD2. V was pared by 5 bases and J by 4 bases, with 11 bases of the junction left unmatched. Germline-derived CDR1 and CDR2 are SGHVS and FNYEAQ. CDR3 length: 16 amino acids. CDR3 in amino acids: CASSVSTGGAADTQYF. The CDR3 DNA reads as TGTGCCAGCAGCGTGTCAACGGGAGGGGCGGCAGATACGCAGTATTTT.

This sequence joins TRBV12-1 and TRBJ2-3; TRBD2 was called by the table and not checked on the DNA. TRBV12-1 is a pseudogene. This CDR3 has 20 residues. The CDR3 DNA reads TGTGCCAGCAGCTTTACGACTCACTCGCGAAGAGAGCTTAGCACAGATACGCAGTATTTT. Translating gives CASSFTTHSRRELSTDTQYF.